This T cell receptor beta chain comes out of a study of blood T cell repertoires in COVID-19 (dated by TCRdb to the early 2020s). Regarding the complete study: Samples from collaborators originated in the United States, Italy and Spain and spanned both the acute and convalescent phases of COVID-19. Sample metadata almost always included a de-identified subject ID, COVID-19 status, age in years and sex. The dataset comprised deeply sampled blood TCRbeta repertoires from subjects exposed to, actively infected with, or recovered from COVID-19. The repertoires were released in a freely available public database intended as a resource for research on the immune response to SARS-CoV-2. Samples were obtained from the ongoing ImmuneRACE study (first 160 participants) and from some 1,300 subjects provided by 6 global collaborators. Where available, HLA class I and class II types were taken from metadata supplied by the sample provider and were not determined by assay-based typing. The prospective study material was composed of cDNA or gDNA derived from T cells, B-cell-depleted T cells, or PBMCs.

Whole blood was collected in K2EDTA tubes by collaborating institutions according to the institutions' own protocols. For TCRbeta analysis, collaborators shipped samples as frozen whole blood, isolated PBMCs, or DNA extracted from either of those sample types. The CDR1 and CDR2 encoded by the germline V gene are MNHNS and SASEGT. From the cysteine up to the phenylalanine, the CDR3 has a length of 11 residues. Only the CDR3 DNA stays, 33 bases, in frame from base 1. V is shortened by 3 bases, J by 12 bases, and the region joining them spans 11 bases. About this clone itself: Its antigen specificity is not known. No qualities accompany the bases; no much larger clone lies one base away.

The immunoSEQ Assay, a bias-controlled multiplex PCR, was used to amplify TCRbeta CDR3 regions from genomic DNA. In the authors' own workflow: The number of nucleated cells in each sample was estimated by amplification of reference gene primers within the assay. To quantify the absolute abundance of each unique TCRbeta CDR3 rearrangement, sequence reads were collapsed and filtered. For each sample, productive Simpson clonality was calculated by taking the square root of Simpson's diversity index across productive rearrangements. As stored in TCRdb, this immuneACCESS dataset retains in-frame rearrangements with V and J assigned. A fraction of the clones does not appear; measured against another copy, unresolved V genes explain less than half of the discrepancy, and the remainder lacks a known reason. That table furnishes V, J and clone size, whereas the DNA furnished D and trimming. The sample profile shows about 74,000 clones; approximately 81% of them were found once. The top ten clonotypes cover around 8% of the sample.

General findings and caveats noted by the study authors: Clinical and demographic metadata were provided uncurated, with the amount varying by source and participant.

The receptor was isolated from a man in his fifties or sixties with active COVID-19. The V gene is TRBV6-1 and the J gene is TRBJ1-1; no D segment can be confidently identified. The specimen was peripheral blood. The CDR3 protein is CASSEWGGSFF. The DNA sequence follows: TGTGCCAGCAGTGAGTGGGGAGGGTCTTTCTTT.